The clone carrying this TCR beta chain was detected once. The antigen remains undetermined. Clones were sequenced by immunoSEQ multiplex PCR, and TCRdb holds only the in-frame ones, with some missing. The profile shows roughly 640,000 clones, about 74% of them singletons. The sample comes from a study of shared clonotypes between healthy human individuals. Study findings and constraints: Shared clonotypes: 4.5% to 5% naive CD4, about 4% naive CD8, less than 2.5% memory CD4, 0.4% to 0.45% memory CD8.

The specimen was memory CD4+ T cells sorted from blood. Subset given: CD45RA-negative fraction. This sequence originates from a woman aged 25 to 45 in good health.

CDR3 nucleotide sequence: TGTGCCAGCAGCTTGGGTGCGGGGGAAGAGACCCAGTACTTC. It specifies CASSLGAGEETQYF. The chain joins TRBV7-9 to TRBJ2-5, with TRBD2 identical over 7 bases. V shed 3 bases, J shed 3 bases, and the junction held 4 bases outside the gene matches. The CDR3 extends over 14 amino acids. The V gene's germline CDR1 is SEHNR and CDR2 FQNEAQ (reference sequence).